What follows are 13 T cell receptor beta chains derived from one specimen sequenced in a study of CD8+CD57+ T cells in acquired aplastic anemia. Patients chosen for sequencing had CD8+CD57+ cells that had expanded, as shown by flow cytometry. Template material for TCR beta VDJ and CDR3 profiling consisted of genomic DNA. Using its own MiXCR run on the reads, TCRdb lists one record per CDR3 protein. The sample contains 95,000 to 150,000 distinct CDR3 sequences, over 55% of which appear only once. Sequenced: sorted CD4+, CD8+, or CD8+CD57+ T cells (not recorded which) from PBMCs. The receptor source for this set is a human donor with aplastic anemia.

At least ten counts were recorded for this clonotype. The V and J genes are TRBV7-9 and TRBJ1-2, with TRBD1 matching over 8 bases. V lost 11 bases, J lost 2 bases, and 10 bases stayed unmatched. Germline values: CDR1 SEHNR, CDR2 FQNEAQ (reference sequence). The CDR3 spans 14 residues. CDR3 amino acids: CAGYRQGPNYGYTF. CDR3 DNA: TGTGCCGGATACCGACAGGGGCCGAACTATGGCTACACCTTC.

This rearrangement joins TRBV5-1 to TRBJ1-2; perhaps TRBD1 as D (6 bases). Trimming left V 4 bases short and J 6 bases short, with 19 bases between. This CDR3 spans 15 amino acids. The V gene's germline CDR1 is SGHRS and CDR2 YFSETQ. The CDR3 reads CASSPEGGLGNGYTF. In nucleotides, the CDR3 is TGCGCCAGCAGCCCCGAAGGGGGACTGGGTAATGGCTACACCTTC.

J is TRBJ2-2 and V is TRBV24-1, with D unresolved. The germline V gene encodes CDR1 KGHDR and CDR2 SFDVKD. This CDR3 is 15 amino acids long. V lost 5 bases, J lost 1 base, and 10 bases lay in between. In DNA, the CDR3 is TGTGCCACCAGTGTGATTTTAGGGAACACCGGGGAGCTGTTTTTT. Protein sequence: CATSVILGNTGELFF.

V gene TRBV3-1 combines with J gene TRBJ2-7; D is undetermined. The CDR3 runs to 15 residues. Germline loops: CDR1 LGHDT, CDR2 YNNKEL (reference sequence). V lost 0 bases to trimming and J lost 1 base, with 10 bases between them. CDR3 protein: CASSQEGALSYEQYF. CDR3 DNA: TGTGCCAGCAGCCAAGAAGGCGCCTTATCCTACGAGCAGTACTTC.

V and J are TRBV9 and TRBJ2-2; 8 bases align to TRBD1. V trimming: 0 bases; J trimming: 5 bases; junction bases outside the gene matches: 6. CDR3 length: 16 amino acids. Germline assignment: CDR1 SGDLS and CDR2 YYNGEE. The CDR3 region has the DNA TGTGCCAGCAGCGTAGCGGGACAGGTATTAACCGGGGAGCTGTTTTTT. Translation gives CASSVAGQVLTGELFF.

A few counts support this clonotype. Germline is not matched at one junction end, which may reflect a read error. The gene calls are TRBV4-2 and TRBJ2-5; D possibly corresponds to TRBD2 (5 bases). This CDR3 has 15 amino acids. Germline V gives CDR1 LGHNA, CDR2 YNFKEQ. CDR3 region: CASRQDPGSSETQYF. The DNA for the CDR3 is TGTGCCAGCCGCCAAGATCCTGGGAGTTCAGAGACCCAGTACTTC.

This clonotype was counted at least ten times. V gene TRBV5-1 combines with J gene TRBJ2-7; 8 bases agree with TRBD1. The CDR3 totals 15 residues. Germline values: CDR1 SGHRS, CDR2 YFSETQ. V was clipped by 0 bases and J by 0 bases; unmatched bases: 2. CDR3 DNA sequence: TGCGCCAGCAGCTTGGGACAGGGGACCTCCTACGAGCAGTACTTC. Its protein product is CASSLGQGTSYEQYF.

This clonotype was seen repeatedly, ten times or more. The chain is built from TRBV30 and TRBJ1-1; D unclear. Germline values: CDR1 GTSNPN, CDR2 SVGIG (reference sequence). Between the trimmed V and J ends, which lost 3 bases and 1 base, there was a span of 9 bases. This CDR3 spans 13 amino acids. DNA of the CDR3: TGTGCCTGGAGAGGGAAGGGGAACACTGAAGCTTTCTTT. Translated, it gives CAWRGKGNTEAFF.

V and J are TRBV12-3 or TRBV12-4 and TRBJ1-2; the D is unclear. CDR3 length equals 12 residues. Trimming took 3 bases from V and 13 from J, leaving 15 bases between them. The CDR3 loop reads CASSLMASAGTF. The CDR3 DNA follows: TGTGCCAGCAGTTTGATGGCTTCTGCGGGCACCTTC.

The V call is TRBV11-2, the J call TRBJ2-5; D is uncertain. The V and J ends lost 5 bases and 4 bases respectively, with 17 bases between them. This CDR3 spans 15 amino acids. Looked up from germline, CDR1 is SGHAT and CDR2 is FQNNGV. CDR3 amino acids: CASSRHYGAPETQYF. Here the CDR3 DNA reads TGTGCCAGCAGCCGACATTATGGTGCTCCAGAGACCCAGTACTTC. The full variable domain, completed using reference TRBV11-2 and TRBJ2-5, is EAGVAQSPRYKIIEKRQSVAFWCNPISGHATLYWYQQILGQGPKLLIQFQNNGVVDDSQLPKDRFSAERLKGVDSTLKIQPAKLEDSAVYLCASSRHYGAPETQYFGPGTRLLVL.

This clonotype appeared a few times. V is TRBV7-9 and J is TRBJ2-1; D unclear. The CDR3 contains 10 residues. Trimming stripped 4 bases from V and 8 bases from J, with 3 bases between. Germline loops: CDR1 SEHNR, CDR2 FQNEAQ (reference sequence). CDR3 residues: CASSSDEQFF. CDR3 nucleotides: TGTGCCAGCAGCTCCGATGAGCAGTTCTTC.

The V and J genes are TRBV6-2 or TRBV6-3 and TRBJ1-2; the D gene is possibly TRBD1 (6 bases). The V gene's germline CDR1 is MNHEY and CDR2 SVGEGT. This CDR3 has 13 residues. Between the trimmed V and J ends, which lost 6 bases and 3 bases, there was a span of 11 bases. For the CDR3, the DNA is TGTGCCAGCAGGTACAGGGCTGACTATGGCTACACCTTC. This gives the protein CASRYRADYGYTF.

A single count supports this clonotype. The chain combines TRBV19 with TRBJ1-5; D call uncertain. Trimming pared 3 bases from V and 7 bases from J, leaving 13 bases between. This CDR3 contains 14 residues. The germline CDR1 and CDR2 sequences are LNHDA and SQIVND (reference sequence). CDR3 region: CASSIFNNWQPQHF. The CDR3 coding sequence is TGTGCCAGTAGTATCTTCAACAATTGGCAGCCCCAGCATTTT. Based on the CDR3 plus reference TRBV19 and TRBJ1-5, the full variable domain is DGGITQSPKYLFRKEGQNVTLSCEQNLNHDAMYWYRQDPGQGLRLIYYSQIVNDFQKGDIAEGYSVSREKKESFPLTVTSAQKNPTAFYLCASSIFNNWQPQHFGDGTRLSIL.